This entry features one T cell receptor beta chain sequence. Enrollees, about 18 to 89 years old, lived in approximately 25 US areas. The V and J ends lost 0 bases and 0 bases respectively, with 10 bases between them. CDR3 length equals 16 residues. Germline assignment: CDR1 SGHRS and CDR2 YFSETQ. The data stem from a study of blood T cell repertoires in COVID-19. The protocol was immunoSEQ multiplex PCR, while the TCRdb copy is restricted to in-frame clones and leaves out a portion. This sample has around 480,000 clones, with approximately 86% found just once. Sequenced input: PBMCs or T cells enriched from blood (not recorded which). The V and J genes are TRBV5-1 and TRBJ1-3; D is unresolved. The receptor comes from a woman aged 18 to 35 who had recovered from COVID-19. CDR3 loop: CASSLAAASSGNTIYF. CDR3 sequence (DNA): TGCGCCAGCAGCTTGGCGGCGGCCTCCTCTGGAAACACCATATATTTT.